Following are 10 T cell receptor beta chains from one sample sequenced in a study of T cell responses to AZD1222 COVID-19 vaccine. Produced via immunoSEQ multiplex PCR; TCRdb's table is partial and in-frame only. This table holds under 200,000 clones, 91% found once. The sample in question was peripheral blood, obtained on day 0 of AZD1222 vaccination. These receptors were collected from an adult in good health.

The chain links TRBV10-3 to TRBJ1-1; TRBD1 matches 7 bases. Unmatched junction bases numbered 12, after V lost 2 bases and J lost 0 bases. Germline-derived CDR1 and CDR2 are ENHRY and SYGVKD. The CDR3 has 18 residues. Here the CDR3 DNA reads TGTGCCATCAGTGAGAGGGGTTCTACAGGGGCGCTGAACACTGAAGCTTTCTTT. Translation: CAISERGSTGALNTEAFF.

The rearrangement uses TRBV28 and TRBJ2-1; possibly TRBD2 for D (6 bases). The CDR3 extends over 11 amino acids. Germline lookup yields CDR1 MDHEN and CDR2 SYDVKM. The V end lost 6 bases, the J end lost 12 bases, and 12 bases lay between the germline ends. CDR3 DNA sequence: TGTGCCAGCAGGGACGGGGGAAGGCAGTTCTTC. It yields the protein CASRDGGRQFF.

The V and J genes are TRBV28 and TRBJ1-2; D not resolved. The CDR3 runs to 14 residues. V lost 6 bases, J lost 3 bases, and 14 bases lay in between. Germline loops: CDR1 MDHEN, CDR2 SYDVKM. The DNA for the CDR3 is TGTGCCAGCAGCGATGAAGCGGGATACTATGGCTACACCTTC. Amino acid sequence: CASSDEAGYYGYTF.

This chain connects TRBV19 to TRBJ2-7, with 11 bases lining up with TRBD2. CDR3 length: 15 residues. V gave up 6 bases and J gave up 1 base; unmatched junction bases: 5. Germline V gene data show CDR1 as LNHDA and CDR2 as SQIVND (reference sequence). Written as DNA, the CDR3 is TGTGCCAGTAGCAGGACTAGCGGGCTATCCTACGAGCAGTACTTC. This gives the protein CASSRTSGLSYEQYF.

As concerns this clone: Other DNA sequences in the same sample also yield this CDR3. CDR3 coding DNA: TGCGCCAGCAGCGAGGGTACCGGGGAGCTGTTTTTT. Amino acids: CASSEGTGELFF. The chain has TRBV10-1 and TRBJ2-2, with a tentative D call TRBD2 (5 bases). Deletions cut 6 bases from V and 5 bases from J, with 7 bases between. CDR1 and CDR2 (germline): WNHNN, SYGVQD (reference sequence). The CDR3 is 12 amino acids.

Here the CDR3 reads CATSRDMRGGAGYGYTF. The CDR3 bases are TGTGCCACCAGCAGAGATATGCGAGGGGGCGCGGGGTATGGCTACACCTTC. The V and J genes are TRBV15 and TRBJ1-2, with 7 bases that match TRBD1. With V trimmed by 0 bases and J by 5 bases, 12 bases remained unmatched. This CDR3 region has 17 residues. Germline CDR1 and CDR2: LNHNV and YYDKDF (reference sequence). Using reference TRBV15 and TRBJ1-2 for the parts outside the CDR3, the full variable domain is DAMVIQNPRYQVTQFGKPVTLSCSQTLNHNVMYWYQQKSSQAPKLLFHYYDKDFNNEADTPDNFQSRRPNTSFCFLDIRSPGLGDTAMYLCATSRDMRGGAGYGYTFGSGTRLTVV.

The V gene is TRBV7-9, the J gene TRBJ2-7, with TRBD2 matching 14 bases. This CDR3 contains 19 residues. Germline V gene sequence: CDR1 SEHNR, CDR2 FQNEAQ (reference sequence). V lost 5 bases to trimming and J lost 1 base; unmatched junction nucleotides: 13. The CDR3 here is CASSPRTSGRPLFSYEQYF. For the CDR3, the DNA is TGTGCCAGCAGCCCTCGGACTAGCGGGAGGCCCCTTTTTTCCTACGAGCAGTACTTC.

The chain combines TRBV18 with TRBJ2-7; D remains unclear. The V gene's germline CDR1 is KGHSH and CDR2 LQKENI. Trimming shortened V by 2 bases and J by 0 bases, and 5 bases separated the two germline ends. The CDR3 spans 13 residues. The CDR3 spells CASSPYNSYEQYF. The CDR3 nucleotides are TGTGCCAGCTCACCATACAACTCCTACGAGCAGTACTTC.

This chain's CDR3 is CASSFFPYNEQFF. The CDR3, as DNA: TGTGCCAGCAGTTTCTTTCCGTACAATGAGCAGTTCTTC. This rearrangement joins TRBV28 to TRBJ2-1; D uncertain. The V end lost 3 bases, the J end lost 4 bases, and 7 bases lay between the germline ends. This CDR3 has 13 amino acids. CDR1 and CDR2 from the germline V gene are MDHEN and SYDVKM. Looking up the rest from reference TRBV28 and TRBJ2-1 gives the full variable domain: DVKVTQSSRYLVKRTGEKVFLECVQDMDHENMFWYRQDPGLGLRLIYFSYDVKMKEKGDIPEGYSVSREKKERFSLILESASTNQTSMYLCASSFFPYNEQFFGPGTRLTVL.

The rearrangement links TRBV3-1 (or the pseudogene TRBV3-2) to TRBJ2-5; D call uncertain. Germline CDR1 LGHDT, CDR2 YNNKEL (reference sequence). The CDR3 spans 11 residues. Trimming shortened V by 1 base and J by 5 bases, and 2 bases separated the two germline ends. CDR3 sequence (DNA): TGTGCCAGCAGCCAAGCGGAGACCCAGTACTTC. Protein sequence: CASSQAETQYF.